This T cell receptor (beta chain) was observed in a study of spatial heterogeneity in lung cancer. The time point: sample taken at primary tumor resection. No cell sorting; template was whole RNA from tumor, lung tissue or PBMC. This CDR3 contains 15 residues. This clonotype was seen just once. A read error may be the cause here, since a much bigger clone is one base away. Every molecule of TCR cDNA had its own unique molecular identifier. TCRdb recomputed calls from the 5' RACE reads with MiXCR, one row per CDR3 protein. This sample has roughly 80,000 distinct CDR3 sequences, with about 12% found just once.

The input for sequencing was PBMCs, taken at surgery. The chain has TRBV21-1 and TRBJ2-2; the table's TRBD1 call for D was not verified on the DNA. TRBV21-1 is shown as a pseudogene. This receptor was obtained from a male donor with early-stage non-small cell lung cancer. The CDR3 region is CASSEDGTETGELFF. DNA of the CDR3: TGTGCCAGCAGCGAAGATGGGACAGAGACCGGGGAGCTGTTTTTT.